Given below is one T cell receptor beta chain in context. Its antigen is not identified. This sample stems from a study of cytomegalovirus exposure and HLA in healthy donors. Study conclusions and caveats: The authors later found HLA-associated TCR beta chains more clonally expanded than equally common others.

Trimming at V came to 6 bases and at J to 5 bases, leaving 2 bases not matched to a gene. The CDR3 loop spans 13 amino acids. From germline, CDR1 is MNHEY and CDR2 SMNVEV (reference sequence). PCR involved 60 Vbeta and 13 Jbeta primers. Sequencing used immunoSEQ multiplex PCR; TCRdb keeps in-frame clones, though not all of them. The sample yields some 160,000 clones, approximately 80% seen once. Sequencing was performed on PBMCs. The clonotype originates from a woman in her forties in good health and CMV-seropositive. J is TRBJ2-1 and V is TRBV27; 9 bases line up with TRBD2. The CDR3 DNA is TGTGCCAGCAGCCCTAGCGGGGACAATGAGCAGTTCTTC. Translation: CASSPSGDNEQFF.